These T cell receptor beta chains were read from a single sample in a study of T cells in Graves' hyperthyroidism and ophthalmopathy. MiXCR was run by TCRdb on the multiplex PCR reads, yielding one entry per CDR3 protein. The sample has about 600,000 distinct CDR3 sequences; 15% to 20% are singletons. What was sequenced was blood. These receptors originate from a woman aged 40 to 55 with Graves' ophthalmopathy. The CDR3 runs from the conserved cysteine through the conserved F or W. The order of the fields is J gene, V gene, clone size, D gene, CDR3 length, CDR3 DNA, CDR3 protein. D genes are given only for firm matches. Only some rows state a clone size, as once, few, many or a class for expanded clones.

TRBJ2-1 | TRBV30 | many | TRBD1 | 12 | TGTGCCTGGAGTACGCAGGGGGATGAGCAGTTCTTC | CAWSTQGDEQFF
TRBJ2-7 | TRBV30 | . | . | 14 | TGTGCCTGGAGTGTATCCGGGACCCGGCCCGAGCAGTACTTC | CAWSVSGTRPEQYF
TRBJ1-1 | TRBV28 | many | . | 13 | TGTGCCAGCAGTTTATACGGGACCACTGAAGCTTTCTTT | CASSLYGTTEAFF
TRBJ2-3 | TRBV5-1 | many | . | 15 | TGCGCCAGCAGCTTGGCGAGAACTAGCACAGATACGCAGTATTTT | CASSLARTSTDTQYF
TRBJ2-7 | TRBV10-3 | . | . | 11 | TGTGCCTTCGGACAGCTGAACGAGCAGTACTTC | CAFGQLNEQYF
TRBJ2-3 | TRBV29-1 | many | TRBD2 | 18 | TGCAGCGTTGAAGATCGTGCTCAAGGACTAGCGGGGACAGATACGCAGTATTTT | CSVEDRAQGLAGTDTQYF
TRBJ1-5 | TRBV6-2/TRBV6-3 | many | . | 18 | TGTGCCAGCAACGGTAGTCGGGGGGCACGATATAGCAATCAGCCCCAGCATTTT | CASNGSRGARYSNQPQHF
TRBJ2-5 | TRBV5-1 | many | TRBD2 | 16 | TGCGCCAGCAGCTTGCGGCCTAGCGGGGGACAAGAGACCCAGTACTTC | CASSLRPSGGQETQYF
TRBJ2-5 | TRBV5-1 | few | . | 14 | TGCGCCAGCAGCTCGGCAACTACACAAGAGGCCCAGTACTTC | CASSSATTQEAQYF
TRBJ2-1 | TRBV27 | . | TRBD2 | 17 | TGTGCCAGCAGTTTATTCGGTAGCGGGAGATTCTACAATGAGCAGTTCTTC | CASSLFGSGRFYNEQFF
TRBJ2-5 | TRBV10-3 | few | TRBD2 | 15 | TGTGCCATCAGTGACTTAGCGGGCGAGGAAGAGACCCAGTACTTC | CAISDLAGEEETQYF
TRBJ1-1 | TRBV5-1 | many | . | 14 | TGCGCCAGCAGCCCGCTGGACAGACGAGATGAAGCTTTCTTT | CASSPLDRRDEAFF
TRBJ2-1 | TRBV24-1 | . | TRBD2 | 18 | TGTGCCACCAGTGATTTGCACGTCGGGGGGGACGCTTACAATGAGCAGTTCTTC | CATSDLHVGGDAYNEQFF
TRBJ2-7 | TRBV20-1 | . | . | 14 | TGCAGTGCTAGCAGGACACCTAACTCCTACGAGCAGTACTTC | CSASRTPNSYEQYF
TRBJ2-5 | TRBV11-3 | . | . | 14 | TGTGCCAGCAGCTTGGGCAGGGGTGGGAAGACCCAGTACTTC | CASSLGRGGKTQYF
TRBJ2-1 | TRBV20-1 | . | TRBD2 | 12 | TGCAGTGCTAAACTAGCGGGAGGGGAGCAGTTCTTC | CSAKLAGGEQFF
TRBJ2-7 | TRBV30 | . | TRBD2 | 14 | TGTGCCTGGAAACTTAGCGGGAGGGCCGCCGAGCAGTACTTC | CAWKLSGRAAEQYF
TRBJ2-5 | TRBV11-2 | many | . | 18 | TGTGCCAGCAGCTTAATAATCAAGGTCGGCCGGCGGCAAGAGACCCAGTACTTC | CASSLIIKVGRRQETQYF
TRBJ2-2 | TRBV11-2 | many | TRBD2 | 16 | TGTGCCAGCAGCTCCTCGGCGGGAGTAAAGACCGGGGAGCTGTTTTTT | CASSSSAGVKTGELFF
TRBJ2-5 | TRBV7-2 | many | TRBD2 | 16 | TGTGCCAGCAGCTCCGGATCGGGACTAGCGGGAAGTGTGTGGTACTTC | CASSSGSGLAGSVWYF
TRBJ1-1 | TRBV28 | many | . | 15 | TGTGCCAGCAGTGGCGTGGGGGCGGGGAACACTGAAGCTTTCTTT | CASSGVGAGNTEAFF
TRBJ2-7 | TRBV10-3 | . | . | 13 | TGTGCCATCAGTGAAACCGGAACGGATGAGCAGTACTTC | CAISETGTDEQYF
TRBJ1-1 | TRBV5-1 | many | . | 14 | TGCGCCAGCAGCGGAACAGGGCTCGGCACTGAAGCTTTCTTT | CASSGTGLGTEAFF
TRBJ2-4 | TRBV20-1 | few | . | 12 | TGCAGTGCGTCTCTAGCCAAAAACATTCAGTACTTC | CSASLAKNIQYF
TRBJ1-1 | TRBV11-3 | many | . | 17 | TGTGCCAGCAGCCGCCGGGACCTTGGGACGGAGAACACTGAAGCTTTCTTT | CASSRRDLGTENTEAFF
TRBJ2-7 | TRBV6-1 | many | TRBD1 | 17 | TGTGCCAGCAGCCGTGCCGAAGGGACAGGGATGAGGGACGAGCAGTACTTC | CASSRAEGTGMRDEQYF
TRBJ1-2 | TRBV7-9 | . | . | 15 | TGTGCCAGCAGCTTAGAGGCAGGGGTCACGTATGGCTACACCTTC | CASSLEAGVTYGYTF
TRBJ2-7 | TRBV2 | many | . | 13 | TGTGCCAGCAGAACTTTAAGCTCCTACGAGCAGTACTTC | CASRTLSSYEQYF
TRBJ2-3 | TRBV19 | . | TRBD2 | 16 | TGTGCCAGTAGTACCTATAGCGGGGGGCGCACAGATACGCAGTATTTT | CASSTYSGGRTDTQYF
TRBJ1-5 | TRBV18 | few | . | 17 | TGTGCCAGCTCACCGCCCGGAAATAGGGGAACGAATCAGCCCCAGCATTTT | CASSPPGNRGTNQPQHF
TRBJ2-2 | TRBV28 | . | . | 15 | TGTGCCAGCAGTCGGGGCGGGGAGAACACCGGGGAGCTGTCTTTT | CASSRGGENTGELSF
TRBJ2-7 | TRBV20-1 | . | TRBD1 | 15 | TGCAGTGCTAGAAAATCCGGGACAGGGTTTAACGAGCAGTACTTC | CSARKSGTGFNEQYF
TRBJ2-5 | TRBV2 | many | TRBD2 | 12 | TGTGCCATTGATGGGGACTATGAGACCCAGTACTTC | CAIDGDYETQYF
TRBJ1-1 | TRBV5-1 | many | . | 15 | TGTGCCAGCAGTCTTGGGGGGACCGGGAACACTGAAGCTTTCTTT | CASSLGGTGNTEAFF
TRBJ2-1 | TRBV9 | few | . | 14 | TGTGCCAGCAGCGTAGACCTAGGATACAATGAGCAGTTCTTC | CASSVDLGYNEQFF
TRBJ2-3 | TRBV27 | . | TRBD1 | 15 | TGTGCCAGCAGTGACAGGGGGCGCGGGGCAGATACGCAGTATTTT | CASSDRGRGADTQYF
TRBJ1-2 | TRBV4-1 | . | . | 16 | TGCGCCAGCAGCCAAGAGGAGGGGCAGGCCAGCTATGGCTACACCTTC | CASSQEEGQASYGYTF
TRBJ1-2 | TRBV29-1 | many | TRBD1 | 12 | TGCAGCTTCACCGGGACAGGGTATGGCTACACCTTC | CSFTGTGYGYTF
TRBJ2-1 | TRBV11-3 | few | . | 16 | TGTGCCAGCAGCTTAGATCCCGAGAGCTCCTACAATGAGCAGTTCTTC | CASSLDPESSYNEQFF
TRBJ2-1 | TRBV5-1 | few | . | 17 | TGCGCCAGCAGCTCCACCGATGGGATAAGCTCCTACAATGAGCAGTTCTTC | CASSSTDGISSYNEQFF
TRBJ1-2 | TRBV11-1 | . | . | 15 | TGTGCCAGCAGCTTAGTCCAGGAAAAGAACTATGGCTACACCTTC | CASSLVQEKNYGYTF
TRBJ2-3 | TRBV10-3 | many | . | 14 | TGTGCCATCAGTGAGTCAGCAGGATCATATACGCAGTATTTT | CAISESAGSYTQYF
TRBJ1-2 | TRBV5-1 | . | . | 15 | TGCGCCAGCAGCTCCCTCACCGGCCCTCCGGGGGGCTACACCTTC | CASSSLTGPPGGYTF
TRBJ2-2 | TRBV30 | . | . | 14 | TGTGCCTGGAGTCTAGGGTCAGTCCCCGGGGAGCTGTTTTTT | CAWSLGSVPGELFF
TRBJ1-1 | TRBV15 | . | TRBD1 | 15 | TGTGCCACCAGCTCCCGGCACAGGGGTAACACTGAAGCTTTCTTT | CATSSRHRGNTEAFF
TRBJ2-3 | TRBV20-1 | many | TRBD2 | 17 | TGCAGTGCTAGAGTGACTAGCGGCCCCACCCTGTTAGATACGCAGTATTTT | CSARVTSGPTLLDTQYF
TRBJ2-7 | TRBV27 | many | TRBD2 | 15 | TGTGCCAGCAGTTTTTTTAGCGGGGGCTCGTACGAGCAGTACTTC | CASSFFSGGSYEQYF
TRBJ2-3 | TRBV7-9 | many | . | 14 | TGTGCCAGCAGCCCGGGGTGGGAAACAGATACGCAGTATTTT | CASSPGWETDTQYF
TRBJ1-2 | TRBV27 | . | . | 14 | TGTGCCAGCAGTTTAGCCCCGGGGGTCTATGGCTACACCTTC | CASSLAPGVYGYTF
TRBJ2-2 | TRBV30 | . | . | 16 | TGTGCCTGGAGTAAAAGCGGGCGGTTGAACACCGGGGAGCTGTTTTTT | CAWSKSGRLNTGELFF
TRBJ2-7 | TRBV30 | many | TRBD1 | 15 | TGTGCCTGGAGAGTAACAGGGGGCAGTTCCTACGAGCAGTACTTC | CAWRVTGGSSYEQYF
TRBJ2-5 | TRBV28 | many | TRBD1 | 16 | TGTGCCAGCAGTTCCACCGGGACAGGGCACCAAGAGACCCAGTACTTC | CASSSTGTGHQETQYF
TRBJ1-1 | TRBV12-3/TRBV12-4 | many | . | 15 | TGTGCCAGCACCCCGCAGGGTATCATGAACACTGAAGCTTTCTTT | CASTPQGIMNTEAFF
TRBJ1-3 | TRBV7-2 | . | . | 18 | TGTGCCAGCAGCGACGTTAGGGGGGTAGGAAGACCTGGAAACACCATATATTTT | CASSDVRGVGRPGNTIYF
TRBJ2-1 | TRBV11-2 | many | . | 15 | TGTGCCAGCAGCTTAAGGCCTAGCGCGGACAATGAGCAGTTCTTC | CASSLRPSADNEQFF
TRBJ1-4 | TRBV7-9 | . | . | 15 | TGTGCCAGCAGCTCTTACAGGGCCGGTACGGAAAAACTGTTTTTT | CASSSYRAGTEKLFF
TRBJ1-6 | TRBV18 | . | TRBD1 | 15 | TGTGCCAGCTCCCAGGGACAGGCCAACGAATCACCCCTCCACTTT | CASSQGQANESPLHF
TRBJ1-3 | TRBV13 | many | TRBD1 | 19 | TGTGCCAGCAGCGCGGGTCCCGGGACAGGGACGAGCTCTGGAAACACCATATATTTT | CASSAGPGTGTSSGNTIYF